This note documents a single TCR beta chain sequence. This entry is derived from a study of cytomegalovirus exposure and HLA in healthy donors. This CDR3 contains 13 residues. V gave up 3 bases and J gave up 2 bases, with 8 bases separating them. CDR1 is SGHTA, CDR2 FQGNSA, per germline. PCR primers comprised 60 Vbeta and 13 Jbeta primers. Clones were read by immunoSEQ multiplex PCR, and TCRdb kept only the in-frame ones, dropping some. The sample lists roughly 180,000 clones; more than 60% were seen once. Donors consisted of healthy bone marrow donors. The sequenced material came from PBMCs. The clonotype comes from a woman in her sixties in good health and CMV-seropositive. The chain employs TRBV7-2 and TRBJ2-7, with D unresolved. CDR3 in amino acids: CASSFTPAYEQYF. The CDR3 DNA sequence: TGTGCCAGCAGCTTTACACCCGCCTACGAGCAGTACTTC. Full variable domain (outside the CDR3, taken from reference TRBV7-2 and TRBJ2-7): GAGVSQSPSNKVTEKGKDVELRCDPISGHTALYWYRQSLGQGLEFLIYFQGNSAPDKSGLPSDRFSAERTGGSVSTLTIQRTQQEDSAVYLCASSFTPAYEQYFGPGTRLTVT.